The 10 T cell receptor beta chains below come from one sample, sequenced in a study of T cells in Graves' hyperthyroidism and ophthalmopathy. Amplified TCR beta CDR3 regions derived from RNA transcripts. With the HTBI primer set, the TCR CDR3 went through a first round of RT-PCR. MiXCR, run by TCRdb on the multiplex PCR reads, gives a single entry per CDR3 protein. The sample has roughly 500,000 distinct CDR3 sequences, roughly a sixth seen once. Sequencing was done on a sample of blood. The origin of the receptors is a woman between 25 and 40 years old with Graves' ophthalmopathy.

This clonotype came up many times. The chain is built from TRBV4-3 and TRBJ2-7; D tentatively fits TRBD1 or TRBD2 (6 bases each). The ends were cut back, 4 bases at V and 6 bases at J, with 13 bases in the middle. CDR3 size: 13 residues. Germline V gene lookup returns CDR1 LGHNA and CDR2 YSLEER. The CDR3 DNA reads TGCGCCAGCAGCCCCAAAGGGGGGCTCGAGCAGTACTTC. It is translated as CASSPKGGLEQYF.

The table lists this clonotype with many counts. The chain combines TRBV7-9 with TRBJ2-7; 9 positions agree with TRBD2. V trimming: 5 bases; J trimming: 1 base; junction bases outside the gene matches: 6. CDR3 length: 15 amino acids. In germline, CDR1 is SEHNR, CDR2 FQNEAQ (reference sequence). CDR3 loop: CASSSLAGVSYEQYF. The CDR3 bases are TGTGCCAGCAGCAGTTTAGCGGGAGTGTCCTACGAGCAGTACTTC.

This clonotype came up a few times. The J gene is TRBJ1-1, the V gene TRBV29-1; 11 bases align to TRBD1. The CDR3 runs 14 residues. The germline gives CDR1 SQVTM, CDR2 ANQGSEA. J was trimmed by 4 bases and V by 4 bases; bases with no gene match: 5. DNA for the CDR3: TGCAGCGTTGGGACAGGGGGCCCAGGCACTGAAGCTTTCTTT. Translated, it gives CSVGTGGPGTEAFF.

This clonotype was detected many times. The CDR3 DNA sequence: TGCAGTGCTAGAGATTCTCTAGGGATCCAAGAGACCCAGTACTTC. Amino acid sequence: CSARDSLGIQETQYF. The V gene is TRBV20-1, the J gene TRBJ2-5; D gene unclear. This CDR3 is built from 15 residues. Germline-derived CDR1 and CDR2 are DFQATT and SNEGSKA (reference sequence). Trimming cost V 0 bases and J 1 base, with 12 bases left between them.

This clonotype was counted only a few times. The genes are TRBV29-1 and TRBJ2-3, with D perhaps matching TRBD1 (6 bases). Trimming took 3 bases from V and 3 from J, leaving 13 bases between them. The germline V gene encodes CDR1 SQVTM and CDR2 ANQGSEA. CDR3 size: 14 residues. CDR3 region: CSVDLGGLTDTQYF. CDR3 sequence (DNA): TGCAGCGTTGATCTAGGGGGTCTGACAGATACGCAGTATTTT.

This clonotype was detected ten times or more. The rearrangement links TRBV7-2 to TRBJ1-2; TRBD1 might be the D (6 bases). V lost 1 base and J 4 bases, leaving 16 bases between the germline ends. CDR3 size: 16 residues. Germline values: CDR1 SGHTA, CDR2 FQGNSA. This CDR3 is CASSLGMGARGYGYTF. In DNA, the CDR3 is TGTGCCAGCAGCTTAGGAATGGGGGCGCGTGGCTATGGCTACACCTTC.

This clonotype was observed many times. The chain has TRBV29-1 and TRBJ2-7; TRBD2 matches 15 bases. After removal of 3 bases from V and 3 bases from J, the junction contained 6 bases not matched to a gene. The V gene's germline CDR1 is SQVTM and CDR2 ANQGSEA. This CDR3 is built from 16 residues. For the CDR3, the DNA is TGCAGCGTTGAGGGGACTAGCGGGAGGCTGGGCTACGAGCAGTACTTC. This codes for CSVEGTSGRLGYEQYF.

Many counts were recorded for this clonotype. This chain connects TRBV4-3 to TRBJ2-3; D ambiguous. In germline, CDR1 is LGHNA, CDR2 YSLEER. The CDR3 runs 13 residues. V lost 0 bases and J 6 bases, leaving 7 bases between the germline ends. DNA for the CDR3: TGCGCCAGCAGCCAAGATAATATGGATACGCAGTATTTT. Translated: CASSQDNMDTQYF.

There are many counts of this clonotype. The chain couples TRBV3-1 to TRBJ1-1; 9 nucleotides agree with TRBD1. The V gene end was trimmed by 0 bases and the J gene end by 1 base; junction bases not matched to a gene: 12. The length of the CDR3 is 19 residues. The V gene's germline CDR1 is LGHDT and CDR2 YNNKEL (reference sequence). The CDR3 loop is CASSQDRSRTGATNTEAFF. For the CDR3, the DNA is TGTGCCAGCAGCCAAGACCGCAGCCGGACAGGGGCCACGAACACTGAAGCTTTCTTT.

The rearrangement joins TRBV12-3 or TRBV12-4 to TRBJ2-7, with TRBD1 identical over 11 bases. J gave up 5 bases and V 6 bases, and 9 bases lay outside the gene matches. CDR3 length: 15 amino acids. DNA of the CDR3: TGTGCCAGCAGAAGGACCGGGACAGGGGGGAACGAGCAGTACTTC. Translated: CASRRTGTGGNEQYF.